This T cell receptor beta chain was found in a study of vaccination effects on CD4 cells after COVID-19. CDR1 SQVTM and CDR2 ANQGSEA come from the germline V gene. This CDR3 region has 15 residues. With 3 bases removed from V and 0 bases from J, the gap between germline ends came to 14 bases. Clones were read by immunoSEQ multiplex PCR, and TCRdb kept only the in-frame ones, dropping some. The repertoire holds tens of thousands of clones, around three quarters seen once, with approximately 3.8% in the top ten. To note about this clone: What it binds is not known.

In the ViraFEST assay, antigen-specific CD4+ clonotypes were identified by expansion after peptide-pool stimulation. Researchers isolated CD4+ T cells once 9 to 11 days of culture had elapsed. The healthy vaccine recipients, who had no prior SARS-CoV-2 infection, showed negative nucleocapsid antibodies. The sample in question was CD4+ T cells from PBMCs cultured with HCoV-OC43 spike peptides, obtained before COVID-19 vaccination. Documented subset: HCoV-OC43 spike overlapping peptide pool stimulation. The sequence was collected from a human donor who received a COVID-19 vaccine. The V call is TRBV29-1, the J call TRBJ1-1, with D tentatively TRBD1 (5 bases). The CDR3, as DNA: TGCAGCGTTGACGGGGGATTGAGCATGAACACTGAAGCTTTCTTT. Translation: CSVDGGLSMNTEAFF.